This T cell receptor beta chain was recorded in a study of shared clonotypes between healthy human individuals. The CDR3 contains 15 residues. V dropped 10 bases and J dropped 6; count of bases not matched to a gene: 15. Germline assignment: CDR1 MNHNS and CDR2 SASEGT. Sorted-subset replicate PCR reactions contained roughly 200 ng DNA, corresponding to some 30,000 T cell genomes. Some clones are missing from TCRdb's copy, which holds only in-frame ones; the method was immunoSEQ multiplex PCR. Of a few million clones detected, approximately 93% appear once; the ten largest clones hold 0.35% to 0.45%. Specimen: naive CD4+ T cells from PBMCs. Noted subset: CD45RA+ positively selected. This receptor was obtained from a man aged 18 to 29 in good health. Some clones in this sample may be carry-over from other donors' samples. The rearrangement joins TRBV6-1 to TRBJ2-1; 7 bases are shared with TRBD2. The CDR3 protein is CATLQGGLGRNEQFF. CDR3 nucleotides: TGTGCCACCCTCCAGGGAGGGTTGGGGCGCAATGAGCAGTTCTTC.